Below, 5 T cell receptor beta chains from the same sample are listed, as sequenced in a study of naive and memory T cell subsets. Both TRBC1 and TRBC2 were covered by a beta constant-region primer of two equimolar oligonucleotides. TCRdb analysed the UMI-ligation and nested PCR reads with MiXCR anew, one entry per CDR3 protein. Here the sample spans 130,000 to 150,000 distinct CDR3 sequences, approximately 15% being singletons. Specimen: naive CD4+ T cells from blood. Receptor source: a human donor in good health.

The genes are TRBV9 and TRBJ2-2; 7 bases are a match to TRBD2. J lost 5 bases, V lost 0 bases, and 1 base had no gene match. Germline CDR1 SGDLS, CDR2 YYNGEE. This CDR3 is built from 14 residues. The CDR3 reads CASSVGGGTGELFF. CDR3 in DNA: TGTGCCAGCAGCGTAGGGGGGGGAACCGGGGAGCTGTTTTTT.

This clonotype was picked up a small number of times. The rearrangement joins TRBV5-1 to TRBJ2-3; 12 bases line up with TRBD2. The junction had 5 bases not matched to a gene; V was cut back by 3 bases and J by 0 bases. The germline gives CDR1 SGHRS, CDR2 YFSETQ. This CDR3 contains 17 residues. CDR3 sequence reads: CASSWGTSGLSTDTQYF. The CDR3 DNA follows: TGCGCCAGCAGCTGGGGGACTAGCGGGCTGAGCACAGATACGCAGTATTTT.

This clonotype was found a few times. V and J are TRBV20-1 and TRBJ2-3; 9 positions agree with TRBD2. V dropped 0 bases and J dropped 2; count of bases not matched to a gene: 6. Per germline, CDR1 DFQATT and CDR2 SNEGSKA (reference sequence). The CDR3 is 16 amino acids. The CDR3 bases are TGCAGTGCTAGAGAGGGAGCTAGCGGGATCACAGATACGCAGTATTTT. This gives the protein CSAREGASGITDTQYF.

This chain uses TRBV21-1 with TRBJ2-3. TRBV21-1 is a pseudogene segment. There are 13 residues in the CDR3. The CDR3: CASSKRPTDTQYF. As DNA, the CDR3 is TGTGCCAGCAGCAAGCGGCCCACAGATACGCAGTATTTT.

V gene TRBV7-2 combines with J gene TRBJ1-1; D is unresolved. The CDR3 totals 13 residues. The V gene lost 7 bases and the J gene lost 7 bases, with 16 bases spanning the gap. Germline V gene sequence: CDR1 SGHTA, CDR2 FQGNSA. CDR3 amino acids: CASNSDVTLEAFF. In nucleotides, the CDR3 is TGTGCCAGCAACTCGGACGTGACGCTTGAAGCTTTCTTT.